This T cell receptor (beta chain) stems from a study of Graves' ophthalmopathy and Graves' hyperthyroidism. Worth noting for this clonotype: Antigen unknown.

RNA transcripts were the template, and TCR beta CDR3 regions were amplified from them. A first-round RT-PCR used HTBI primers, followed by a second-round multiplex PCR. TCRdb called the multiplex PCR reads again in MiXCR, with one record for every CDR3 protein. The table shows around 1.1 million distinct CDR3 sequences, with 35% to 45% occurring only once. Overall study findings and caveats: Detected in blood as well were most expanded thyroid clonotypes with frequency above 0.001.

The CDR3 is made up of 15 amino acids. Germline V lookup: CDR1 LNHNV, CDR2 YYDKDF (reference sequence). The ends were cut back, 0 bases at V and 0 bases at J, with 5 bases in the middle. The V and J genes are TRBV15 and TRBJ1-4, with unresolved D. Input material: peripheral blood or thyroid tissue (not recorded which). This clonotype was sampled from an adult man with Graves' hyperthyroidism. This CDR3 is CATSRDGATNEKLFF. In nucleotides, the CDR3 is TGTGCCACCAGCAGAGATGGGGCAACTAATGAAAAACTGTTTTTT.